One and the same sample provided the 28 T cell receptor beta chains below, sequenced in a study of cytomegalovirus exposure and HLA in healthy donors. Use of 60 Vbeta and 13 Jbeta primers characterized the PCR. Generated by immunoSEQ multiplex PCR, the TCRdb table keeps only in-frame clones and is missing some. This sample has about 200,000 clones, with over 75% found just once. Source material: PBMCs. The receptors shown here come from a woman between 25 and 40 years old in good health and CMV-seronegative.

The chain links TRBV28 to TRBJ2-7, with 7 bases lining up with TRBD1. Trimming at V came to 4 bases and at J to 6 bases, leaving 12 bases not matched to a gene. CDR3 length: 15 amino acids. Germline lookup yields CDR1 MDHEN and CDR2 SYDVKM. CDR3 residues: CASSSGVRGSVEQYF. In DNA, the CDR3 is TGTGCCAGCAGTTCTGGGGTCAGGGGGAGCGTCGAGCAGTACTTC. The variable domain in full, with the rest retrieved from reference TRBV28 and TRBJ2-7, is DVKVTQSSRYLVKRTGEKVFLECVQDMDHENMFWYRQDPGLGLRLIYFSYDVKMKEKGDIPEGYSVSREKKERFSLILESASTNQTSMYLCASSSGVRGSVEQYFGPGTRLTVT.

V and J are TRBV10-3 and TRBJ2-7; 12 bases match TRBD2. The junction had 8 bases not matched to a gene; V was cut back by 9 bases and J by 8 bases. The CDR3 runs to 13 residues. CDR1 and CDR2 from the germline V gene are ENHRY and SYGVKD. CDR3 coding DNA: TGTGCCATGCGACTAGCGGGAGATGGAAAGCAGTACTTC. Its translation: CAMRLAGDGKQYF.

The chain recombines TRBV6-5 with TRBJ2-5; D is possibly TRBD2 (6 bases). V lost 2 bases, J lost 10 bases, and 8 bases lay in between. The CDR3 contains 11 residues. Per germline, CDR1 MNHEY and CDR2 SVGAGI. The CDR3 sequence is CASSYGGSQYF. CDR3 nucleotides: TGTGCCAGCAGTTACGGGGGGAGCCAGTACTTC.

This clone has only a few counts. The V gene is TRBV15, the J gene TRBJ1-4; 7 bases match TRBD1. Losses at the gene ends were 3 bases for V and 8 bases for J; bases not matched to a gene: 15. This CDR3 has 17 residues. Looked up from germline, CDR1 is LNHNV and CDR2 is YYDKDF (reference sequence). The CDR3 is CATSRPDREVRTEKLFF. The CDR3 nucleotides are TGTGCCACCAGCAGGCCCGACAGGGAGGTCAGAACGGAAAAACTGTTTTTT.

This chain's CDR3 is CASGMTGSNQPQHF. The DNA of the CDR3 is TGTGCCAGCGGGATGACAGGTAGCAATCAGCCCCAGCATTTT. The chain recombines TRBV21-1 with TRBJ1-5; whether TRBD1, the table's D call, matches the DNA was not checked. TRBV21-1 is recorded as a pseudogene. This CDR3 is 14 amino acids long.

This chain connects TRBV5-1 to TRBJ2-5; D perhaps matches TRBD2 (5 bases). Between the trimmed V and J ends, which lost 2 bases and 1 base, there was a span of 12 bases. The V gene's germline CDR1 is SGHRS and CDR2 YFSETQ. The CDR3 loop spans 15 amino acids. The CDR3: CASSFDYYSQETQYF. The CDR3 DNA sequence: TGCGCCAGCAGCTTTGACTACTACTCCCAAGAGACCCAGTACTTC.

The V call is TRBV7-9, the J call TRBJ2-7; maybe TRBD1 (5 bases). CDR1 and CDR2 (germline): SEHNR, FQNEAQ (reference sequence). This CDR3 region has 13 residues. V lost 5 bases to trimming and J lost 4 bases, with 12 bases between them. CDR3 coding DNA: TGTGCCAGCAGCCCCGAGACAGAGTACGAGCAGTACTTC. It translates to CASSPETEYEQYF.

This chain connects TRBV28 to TRBJ2-6; TRBD1 matches at 7 bases. The CDR3 length is 16 residues. Germline lookup yields CDR1 MDHEN and CDR2 SYDVKM. With V trimmed by 7 bases and J by 0 bases, 6 bases remained unmatched. As DNA, the CDR3 is TGTGCCAGCACCCTGGGACAGCTCTCTGGGGCCAACGTCCTGACTTTC. As protein: CASTLGQLSGANVLTF.

The chain employs TRBV28 and TRBJ1-5; D uncertain. The CDR3 runs 15 residues. V was trimmed by 1 base and J by 0 bases, leaving 7 bases between them. The germline V gene has CDR1 MDHEN and CDR2 SYDVKM. The CDR3 DNA is TGTGCCAGCAGTTTATACGGAGATAGCAATCAGCCCCAGCATTTT. This translates into CASSLYGDSNQPQHF.

This clone turned up a few times. The V and J genes are TRBV5-4 and TRBJ2-3; TRBD2 aligns across 9 bases. CDR1 is SGHNT, CDR2 YYREEE, per germline (reference sequence). V gave up 0 bases and J gave up 3 bases; unmatched junction bases: 2. The CDR3 is made up of 15 amino acids. DNA for the CDR3: TGTGCCAGCAGCTTGGACCTAGCGGGAACAGATACGCAGTATTTT. Protein sequence: CASSLDLAGTDTQYF.

This clone has a single count. The chain has TRBV4-1 and TRBJ2-3; tentatively, D is TRBD2 (5 bases). The germline gives CDR1 MGHRA, CDR2 YSYEKL. Trimming left V 8 bases short and J 2 bases short, with 17 bases between. The CDR3 spans 15 residues. The CDR3 nucleotides read TGCGCCAGCTCTCCCGGGGTTTCGTACACAGATACGCAGTATTTT. Its protein product is CASSPGVSYTDTQYF.

The V and J genes are TRBV4-1 and TRBJ2-1; a weak D match, TRBD2 (6 bases). Germline-derived CDR1 and CDR2 are MGHRA and YSYEKL. This CDR3 contains 17 residues. V was shortened by 5 bases and J by 0 bases, with 17 bases between the two germline ends. This chain's CDR3 is CASSSRVGGDSYNEQFF. The DNA of the CDR3 is TGCGCCAGCAGCTCCCGGGTCGGGGGAGACTCCTACAATGAGCAGTTCTTC.

The chain recombines TRBV19 with TRBJ1-5; D possibly corresponds to TRBD1 (6 bases). The CDR3 covers 16 residues. Deletions cut 7 bases from V and 2 bases from J, with 18 bases between. The germline CDR1 and CDR2 sequences are LNHDA and SQIVND (reference sequence). The CDR3 sequence: CASIPPPGDGNQPQHF. Written as DNA, the CDR3 is TGTGCCAGTATCCCCCCCCCAGGGGATGGCAATCAGCCCCAGCATTTT.

The rearrangement uses TRBV4-2 and TRBJ1-1; D is undetermined. CDR1 is LGHNA, CDR2 YNFKEQ, per germline. Trimming pared 0 bases from V and 1 base from J, leaving 9 bases between. CDR3 size: 15 residues. DNA of the CDR3: TGTGCCAGCAGCCAAGATGAGGGCGGGAACACTGAAGCTTTCTTT. This sequence encodes CASSQDEGGNTEAFF.

V gene TRBV2 combines with J gene TRBJ2-7; tentatively, D is TRBD2 (6 bases). Germline CDR1 is SNHLY and CDR2 is FYNNEI. Between the trimmed V and J ends, which lost 7 bases and 0 bases, there was a span of 13 bases. The CDR3 covers 14 residues. The CDR3 nucleotides read TGTGCCAGCAAACCCACGACTAGCTCCTACGAGCAGTACTTC. It yields the protein CASKPTTSSYEQYF.

V is TRBV19 and J is TRBJ2-7, with 7 bases identical to TRBD1. The CDR3 totals 14 residues. CDR1 and CDR2 (germline): LNHDA, SQIVND (reference sequence). V shed 6 bases, J shed 6 bases, and the junction held 11 bases outside the gene matches. CDR3 sequence reads: CASSRGSASGEQYF. The CDR3 bases are TGTGCCAGTAGCAGGGGGTCCGCCTCAGGCGAGCAGTACTTC.

CDR3 sequence (DNA): TGTGCCATCAGCGAGGTCGGGTACACCGGGGAGCTGTTTTTT. Amino acid sequence: CAISEVGYTGELFF. This chain uses TRBV10-3 with TRBJ2-2; D unresolved. Looked up from germline, CDR1 is ENHRY and CDR2 is SYGVKD. The CDR3 runs 14 residues. V was shortened by 6 bases and J by 3 bases, with 11 bases between the two germline ends.

This chain joins TRBV7-9 and TRBJ2-3; maybe TRBD1 (6 bases). V dropped 4 bases and J dropped 5 bases, with 16 bases sitting between them. The CDR3 runs to 15 residues. The germline CDR1 and CDR2 sequences are SEHNR and FQNEAQ (reference sequence). Here the CDR3 reads CASSSQGPVGDTQYF. As DNA, the CDR3 is TGTGCCAGCAGCTCTCAGGGGCCCGTGGGAGATACGCAGTATTTT.

This sequence joins TRBV11-2 and TRBJ2-7; D may be TRBD1 (5 bases). Germline CDR1 and CDR2: SGHAT and FQNNGV. This CDR3 region has 13 residues. With 3 bases removed from V and 4 bases from J, the gap between germline ends came to 10 bases. The chain's CDR3 is CASSLGPLYEQYF. The DNA of the CDR3 is TGTGCCAGCAGCTTGGGGCCCTTATACGAGCAGTACTTC.

The chain recombines TRBV7-9 with TRBJ2-5, with 13 bases that match TRBD2. The length of the CDR3 is 16 residues. Germline V gives CDR1 SEHNR, CDR2 FQNEAQ (reference sequence). Trimming removed 5 bases from V and 7 bases from J; junction bases left unmatched: 10. The CDR3: CASSARGLAGWGTQYF. As DNA, the CDR3 is TGTGCCAGCAGCGCGCGGGGACTAGCGGGATGGGGGACCCAGTACTTC.

This sequence joins TRBV5-1 and TRBJ2-6; the D is unclear. Per the germline V gene, CDR1 is SGHRS and CDR2 is YFSETQ. The CDR3 has 16 residues. Trimming stripped 0 bases from V and 0 bases from J, with 7 bases between. The CDR3 is CASSLEMRSGANVLTF. CDR3 in DNA: TGCGCCAGCAGCTTGGAAATGCGCTCTGGGGCCAACGTCCTGACTTTC.

This clone has a handful of counts. CDR3 nucleotides: TGTGCCAGTAGTAGGTGGGAGACGTCATACAATGAGCAGTTCTTC. Its translation is CASSRWETSYNEQFF. V is TRBV19 and J is TRBJ2-1; D might be TRBD2 (5 bases). Germline V gene lookup returns CDR1 LNHDA and CDR2 SQIVND (reference sequence). This CDR3 comprises 15 residues. Trimming left V 4 bases short and J 4 bases short, with 14 bases between.

The CDR3 region has the DNA TGCGCCAGCGGGAGTGGAGGGCCTAACTATGGCTACACCTTC. Amino acid sequence: CASGSGGPNYGYTF. The chain combines TRBV5-1 with TRBJ1-2; D is uncertain. The CDR3 length is 14 residues. Germline V gene sequence: CDR1 SGHRS, CDR2 YFSETQ. V lost 7 bases, J lost 0 bases, and 13 bases lay in between. The whole variable domain, filled in from reference TRBV5-1 and TRBJ1-2, reads KAGVTQTPRYLIKTRGQQVTLSCSPISGHRSVSWYQQTPGQGLQFLFEYFSETQRNKGNFPGRFSGRQFSNSRSEMNVSTLELGDSALYLCASGSGGPNYGYTFGSGTRLTVV.

This sequence joins TRBV5-1 and TRBJ1-6, with 11 bases matching TRBD1. The junction had 6 bases not matched to a gene; V was cut back by 0 bases and J by 1 base. CDR1 and CDR2 from the germline V gene are SGHRS and YFSETQ. The CDR3 has 19 residues. The DNA for the CDR3 is TGCGCCAGCAGCTTGGGGACAGGGGGCTCGAGGTCCTATAATTCACCCCTCCACTTT. It yields the protein CASSLGTGGSRSYNSPLHF.

This chain uses TRBV5-1 with TRBJ1-2; D possibly corresponds to TRBD1 (6 bases). Deletions cut 4 bases from V and 8 bases from J, with 18 bases between. The CDR3 contains 14 residues. Germline V lookup: CDR1 SGHRS, CDR2 YFSETQ. The CDR3: CASSADSSSWGYTF. CDR3 nucleotide sequence: TGCGCCAGCAGCGCGGACAGCTCCTCGTGGGGCTACACCTTC.

The CDR3 sequence is CASSLNRWRMNTEAFF. CDR3 DNA: TGCGCCAGCAGCTTGAACCGTTGGAGGATGAACACTGAAGCTTTCTTT. The J gene is TRBJ1-1, the V gene TRBV5-1; the D is unclear. In germline, CDR1 is SGHRS, CDR2 YFSETQ. Trimming took off 1 base at V and 0 bases at J, with 13 bases between the two ends. This CDR3 contains 16 residues.

The V call is TRBV15, the J call TRBJ2-7; D unresolved. The CDR3 loop spans 13 amino acids. V was trimmed by 7 bases and J by 0 bases, leaving 10 bases between them. Germline V CDR1 and CDR2: LNHNV, YYDKDF (reference sequence). In DNA form, the CDR3 reads TGTGCCACCAACCAGGCTCCCTCCTACGAGCAGTACTTC. Residues: CATNQAPSYEQYF.

The J gene is TRBJ2-2, the V gene TRBV7-9; a weak D match, TRBD1 (6 bases). The CDR3 is 16 residues long. Deletions cut 5 bases from V and 5 bases from J, with 18 bases between. Germline V gene data show CDR1 as SEHNR and CDR2 as FQNEAQ (reference sequence). CDR3 in amino acids: CASSQGWRLETGELFF. For the CDR3, the DNA is TGTGCCAGCAGCCAGGGGTGGCGGCTAGAAACCGGGGAGCTGTTTTTT.